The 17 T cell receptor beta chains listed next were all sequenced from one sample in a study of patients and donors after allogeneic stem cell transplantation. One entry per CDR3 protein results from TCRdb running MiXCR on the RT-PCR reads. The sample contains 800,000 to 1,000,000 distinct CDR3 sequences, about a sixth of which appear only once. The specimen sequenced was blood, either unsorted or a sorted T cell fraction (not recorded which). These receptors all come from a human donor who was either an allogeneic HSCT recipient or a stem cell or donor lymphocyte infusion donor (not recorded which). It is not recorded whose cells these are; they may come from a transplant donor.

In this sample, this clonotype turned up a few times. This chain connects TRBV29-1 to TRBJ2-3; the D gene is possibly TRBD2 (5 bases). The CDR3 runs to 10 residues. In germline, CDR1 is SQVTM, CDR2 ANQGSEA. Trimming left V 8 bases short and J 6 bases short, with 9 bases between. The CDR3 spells CSTTGDTQYF. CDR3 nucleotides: TGCAGCACTACGGGGGATACGCAGTATTTT.

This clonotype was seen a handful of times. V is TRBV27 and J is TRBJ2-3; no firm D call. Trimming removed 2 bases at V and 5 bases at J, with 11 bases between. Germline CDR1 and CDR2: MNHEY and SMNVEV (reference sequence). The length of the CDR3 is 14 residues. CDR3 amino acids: CASSLILTRDTQYF. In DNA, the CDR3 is TGTGCCAGCAGTTTAATTCTTACGAGAGATACGCAGTATTTT.

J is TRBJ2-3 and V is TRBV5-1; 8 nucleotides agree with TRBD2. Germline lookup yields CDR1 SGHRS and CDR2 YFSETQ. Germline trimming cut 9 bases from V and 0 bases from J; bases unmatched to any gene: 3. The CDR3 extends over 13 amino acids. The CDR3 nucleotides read TGCGCCACCCGGGGGGGTAGCACAGATACGCAGTATTTT. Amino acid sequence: CATRGGSTDTQYF.

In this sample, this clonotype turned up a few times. CDR3: CASSQEGMGYEQYF. The CDR3 DNA is TGTGCCAGCAGCCAAGAGGGAATGGGCTACGAGCAGTACTTC. V usage is TRBV4-2 and J usage is TRBJ2-7; D is unclear. This CDR3 is 14 amino acids long. The germline V gene encodes CDR1 LGHNA and CDR2 YNFKEQ. V lost 0 bases and J lost 3, with 9 bases in between.

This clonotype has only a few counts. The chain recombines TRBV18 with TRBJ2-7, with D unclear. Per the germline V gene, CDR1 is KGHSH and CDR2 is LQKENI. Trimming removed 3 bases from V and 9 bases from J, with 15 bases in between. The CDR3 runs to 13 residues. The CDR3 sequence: CASSPNRGTRQYF. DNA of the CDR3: TGTGCCAGCTCACCTAACCGTGGTACCAGGCAGTACTTC.

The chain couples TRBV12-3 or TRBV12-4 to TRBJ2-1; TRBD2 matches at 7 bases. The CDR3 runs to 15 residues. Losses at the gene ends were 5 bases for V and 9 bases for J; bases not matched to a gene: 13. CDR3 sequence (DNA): TGTGCCAGCAGTCTTTCCTCTCGGGAGGATGGTGAGCAGTTCTTC. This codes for CASSLSSREDGEQFF.

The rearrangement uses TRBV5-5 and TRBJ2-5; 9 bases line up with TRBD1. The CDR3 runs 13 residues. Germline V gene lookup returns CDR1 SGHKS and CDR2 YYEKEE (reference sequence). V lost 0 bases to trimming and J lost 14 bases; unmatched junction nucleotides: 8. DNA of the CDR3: TGTGCCAGCAGCTTGGAGGTGGGACAGGGTGAATACTTC. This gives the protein CASSLEVGQGEYF.

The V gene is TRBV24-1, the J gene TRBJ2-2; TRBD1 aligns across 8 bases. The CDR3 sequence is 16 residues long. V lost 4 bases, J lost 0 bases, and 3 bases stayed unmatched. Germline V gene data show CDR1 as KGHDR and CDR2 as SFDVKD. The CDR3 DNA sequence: TGTGCCACCAGTGAGCCGACAGGGGCGAACACCGGGGAGCTGTTTTTT. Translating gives CATSEPTGANTGELFF.

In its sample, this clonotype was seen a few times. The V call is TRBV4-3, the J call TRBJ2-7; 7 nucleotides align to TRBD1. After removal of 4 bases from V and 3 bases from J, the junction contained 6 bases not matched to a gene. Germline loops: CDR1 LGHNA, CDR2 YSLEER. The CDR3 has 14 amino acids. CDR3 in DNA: TGCGCCAGCAGCCTAGAAAACAGGGGCTACGAGCAGTACTTC. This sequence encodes CASSLENRGYEQYF.

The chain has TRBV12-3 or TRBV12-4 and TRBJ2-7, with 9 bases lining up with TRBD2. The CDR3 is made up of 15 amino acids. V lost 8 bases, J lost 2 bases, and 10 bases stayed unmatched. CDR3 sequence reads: CASSDGASGAYEQYF. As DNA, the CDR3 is TGTGCCAGCTCCGATGGGGCTAGCGGGGCCTACGAGCAGTACTTC.

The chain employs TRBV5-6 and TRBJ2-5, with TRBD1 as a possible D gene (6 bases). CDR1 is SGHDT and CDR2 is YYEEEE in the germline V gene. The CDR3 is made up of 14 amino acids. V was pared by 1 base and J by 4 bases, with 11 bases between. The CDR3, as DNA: TGTGCCAGCAGCTTGTTCAGGGGCAGAGAGACCCAGTACTTC. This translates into CASSLFRGRETQYF.

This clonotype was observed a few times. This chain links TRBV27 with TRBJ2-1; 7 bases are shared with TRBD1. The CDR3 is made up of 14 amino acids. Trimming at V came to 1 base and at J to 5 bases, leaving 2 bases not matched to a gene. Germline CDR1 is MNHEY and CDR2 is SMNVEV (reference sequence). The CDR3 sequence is CASSLFGTDNEQFF. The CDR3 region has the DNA TGTGCCAGCAGTTTATTCGGGACAGACAATGAGCAGTTCTTC.

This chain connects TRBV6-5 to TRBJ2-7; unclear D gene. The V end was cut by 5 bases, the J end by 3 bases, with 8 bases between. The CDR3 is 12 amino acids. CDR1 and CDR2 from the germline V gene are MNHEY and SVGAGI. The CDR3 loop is CASSQSLYEQYF. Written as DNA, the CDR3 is TGTGCCAGCAGTCAGAGTCTCTACGAGCAGTACTTC.

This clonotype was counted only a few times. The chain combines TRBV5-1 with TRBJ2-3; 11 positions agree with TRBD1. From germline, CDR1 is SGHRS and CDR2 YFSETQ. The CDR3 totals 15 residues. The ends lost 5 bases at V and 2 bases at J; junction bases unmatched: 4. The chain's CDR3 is CASRGTGGSTDTQYF. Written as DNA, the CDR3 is TGCGCCAGCAGAGGGACAGGGGGATCCACAGATACGCAGTATTTT.

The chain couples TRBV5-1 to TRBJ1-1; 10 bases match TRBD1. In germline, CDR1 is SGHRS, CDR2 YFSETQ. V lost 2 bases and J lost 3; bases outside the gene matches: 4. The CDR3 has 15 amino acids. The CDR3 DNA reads TGCGCCAGCAGCTTCGGACAGGGGGTTGACACTGAAGCTTTCTTT. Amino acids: CASSFGQGVDTEAFF. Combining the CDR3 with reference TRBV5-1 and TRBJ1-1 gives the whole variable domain KAGVTQTPRYLIKTRGQQVTLSCSPISGHRSVSWYQQTPGQGLQFLFEYFSETQRNKGNFPGRFSGRQFSNSRSEMNVSTLELGDSALYLCASSFGQGVDTEAFFGQGTRLTVV.

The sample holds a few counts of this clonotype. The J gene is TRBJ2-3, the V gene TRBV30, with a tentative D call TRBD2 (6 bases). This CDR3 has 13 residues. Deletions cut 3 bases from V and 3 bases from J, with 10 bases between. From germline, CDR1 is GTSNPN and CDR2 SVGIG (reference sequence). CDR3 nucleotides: TGTGCCTGGAGGGGCGGGGTAACAGATACGCAGTATTTT. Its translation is CAWRGGVTDTQYF. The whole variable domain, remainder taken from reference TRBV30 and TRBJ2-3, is SQTIHQWPATLVQPVGSPLSLECTVEGTSNPNLYWYRQAAGRGLQLLFYSVGIGQISSEVPQNLSASRPQDRQFILSSKKLLLSDSGFYLCAWRGGVTDTQYFGPGTRLTVL.

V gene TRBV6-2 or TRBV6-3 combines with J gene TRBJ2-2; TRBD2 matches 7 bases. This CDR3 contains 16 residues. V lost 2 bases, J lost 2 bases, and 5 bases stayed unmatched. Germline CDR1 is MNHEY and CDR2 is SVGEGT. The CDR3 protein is CASSYQTSANTGELFF. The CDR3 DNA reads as TGTGCCAGCAGTTACCAAACTAGCGCTAACACCGGGGAGCTGTTTTTT.